This T cell receptor beta chain emerged from a study of T-cell memory formation after mild COVID-19. As for the study in general: Largely donor-specific sequence clusters came from a couple of donors. Findings and caveats of the study: Contracting CD4+ clones were located mainly in CM and EM, and CD8+ clones in EMRA. While clones contracting from day 15 to 85 were balanced between CD4 and CD8, later expanders leaned CD4+.

Comment on this clonotype: The antigen remains unidentified.

Barcoded TCR alpha and TCR beta cDNA libraries with UMIs came from 5'RACE using constant-segment primers. Each CDR3 protein is one row after TCRdb ran MiXCR on the 5' RACE reads. The sample lists 300,000 to 400,000 distinct CDR3 sequences; around 28% were seen once. The CDR3 loop spans 15 amino acids. Germline values: CDR1 LNHDA, CDR2 SQIVND (reference sequence). Trimming at V came to 6 bases and at J to 3 bases, leaving 5 bases not matched to a gene. This TCR was sampled from an adult woman who had mild COVID-19 (a few samples of this study predate the infection). Cell type and time point are not known. This sequence joins TRBV19 and TRBJ1-2; TRBD1 matches 12 bases. What was sequenced was PBMCs or a T cell subset sorted from them (not recorded which). DNA of the CDR3: TGTGCCAGTAGCAATCGGGACAGGGGGCACTATGGCTACACCTTC. Residues: CASSNRDRGHYGYTF.